This passage covers 24 T cell receptor beta chains from one sample sequenced in a study of control samples from healthy donors and cancer patients. Some clones are missing from TCRdb's copy, which holds only in-frame ones; the method was immunoSEQ multiplex PCR. The profile shows about 130,000 clones, 92% of them singletons. The sequencing sample was made of blood. The receptors derive from a woman aged 45-60 years in good health.

The chain joins TRBV6-5 to TRBJ2-3; 8 nucleotides line up with TRBD2. Trimming at V came to 5 bases and at J to 0 bases, leaving 4 bases not matched to a gene. CDR3 length equals 15 residues. Germline V gives CDR1 MNHEY, CDR2 SVGAGI. DNA for the CDR3: TGTGCCAGCAGTAGGTTAGCGGGAAGCACAGATACGCAGTATTTT. This encodes CASSRLAGSTDTQYF.

The V gene is TRBV28, the J gene TRBJ1-5, with a weak D call TRBD1 (5 bases). In germline, CDR1 is MDHEN, CDR2 SYDVKM. The CDR3 has 16 amino acids. V gave up 6 bases and J gave up 5 bases, with 20 bases separating them. The CDR3 loop is CASRSRGLEYHQPQHF. In nucleotides, the CDR3 is TGTGCCAGCAGATCTAGGGGCCTGGAGTACCATCAGCCCCAGCATTTT.

The J gene is TRBJ1-5, the V gene TRBV15; D unclear. The CDR3 totals 12 residues. V was clipped by 5 bases and J by 4 bases, with 6 bases between them. From germline, CDR1 is LNHNV and CDR2 YYDKDF (reference sequence). The CDR3 loop reads CATSDRNQPQHF. CDR3 nucleotide sequence: TGTGCCACCAGCGATAGAAATCAGCCCCAGCATTTT.

The rearrangement uses TRBV7-2 and TRBJ2-3; 7 bases match TRBD1. J lost 1 base, V lost 5 bases, and 6 bases had no gene match. The CDR3 covers 15 residues. Germline V gives CDR1 SGHTA, CDR2 FQGNSA. As DNA, the CDR3 is TGTGCCAGCAGCCCAAGGACAGGACGCACAGATACGCAGTATTTT. The encoded protein is CASSPRTGRTDTQYF.

This sequence joins TRBV19 and TRBJ1-1; a weak D match, TRBD1 (5 bases). From germline, CDR1 is LNHDA and CDR2 SQIVND (reference sequence). The germline V and J ends were trimmed by 1 base and 4 bases, with 13 bases remaining between them. The CDR3 has 15 residues. CDR3 sequence: CASSIGLGTGTEAFF. CDR3 bases: TGTGCCAGTAGTATAGGACTGGGGACGGGCACTGAAGCTTTCTTT.

The CDR3 region is CASSLGTGGGNTIYF. The CDR3 DNA is TGCGCCAGCAGTCTCGGGACAGGAGGTGGAAACACCATATATTTT. This chain links TRBV5-1 with TRBJ1-3, with 8 positions matching TRBD1. The length of the CDR3 is 15 residues. CDR1 and CDR2 (germline): SGHRS, YFSETQ. Trimming removed 5 bases from V and 3 bases from J; junction bases left unmatched: 7.

The rearrangement uses TRBV11-2 and TRBJ2-3; possible D gene TRBD2, 6 bases. This CDR3 has 13 amino acids. Germline CDR1 SGHAT, CDR2 FQNNGV. V was clipped by 5 bases and J by 10 bases, with 16 bases between them. Here the CDR3 reads CASSRDRRDAQYF. The CDR3 DNA reads TGTGCCAGCAGCCGAGATAGGAGGGATGCGCAGTATTTT.

Notes on this clone: The same CDR3 can be traced to other DNA sequences in this sample. V usage is TRBV27 and J usage is TRBJ1-6; D is undetermined. The V end was cut by 6 bases, the J end by 0 bases, with 9 bases between. The CDR3 length is 15 residues. In germline, CDR1 is MNHEY, CDR2 SMNVEV (reference sequence). CDR3 residues: CASSLGSSYNSPLHF. The CDR3 DNA is TGTGCCAGCAGCCTAGGGAGCTCCTATAATTCACCCCTCCACTTT.

This chain's CDR3 is CASRVGGYGYTF. CDR3 sequence (DNA): TGTGCCAGCAGGGTAGGGGGCTATGGCTACACCTTC. The V and J genes are TRBV27 and TRBJ1-2, with D maybe TRBD1 (6 bases). V lost 6 bases, J lost 4 bases, and 9 bases lay in between. Germline V lookup: CDR1 MNHEY, CDR2 SMNVEV (reference sequence). This CDR3 contains 12 residues.

J is TRBJ1-1 and V is TRBV6-1; 8 bases are a match to TRBD1. This CDR3 has 14 amino acids. V shed 0 bases, J shed 8 bases, and the junction held 5 bases outside the gene matches. Germline V gene lookup returns CDR1 MNHNS and CDR2 SASEGT. CDR3 amino acids: CASSEANRGREAFF. The DNA for the CDR3 is TGTGCCAGCAGTGAAGCAAACAGGGGGAGAGAAGCTTTCTTT.

The rearrangement links TRBV30 to TRBJ2-1, with TRBD2 matching over 9 bases. Per germline, CDR1 GTSNPN and CDR2 SVGIG (reference sequence). The CDR3 extends over 16 amino acids. The V gene end was trimmed by 2 bases and the J gene end by 6 bases; junction bases not matched to a gene: 11. The CDR3 reads CAWSLPRWRGGNEQFF. The CDR3 nucleotides read TGTGCCTGGAGTCTCCCGCGGTGGCGGGGGGGCAATGAGCAGTTCTTC.

This rearrangement joins TRBV2 to TRBJ2-7; unclear D gene. CDR1 is SNHLY, CDR2 FYNNEI, per germline. The CDR3 is made up of 12 amino acids. Trimming shortened V by 6 bases and J by 3 bases, and 9 bases separated the two germline ends. The CDR3 DNA sequence: TGTGCCAGCAGCGCCGATTTCTACGAGCAGTACTTC. Protein product: CASSADFYEQYF.

The chain links TRBV5-8 to TRBJ1-1; no reliable D call. This CDR3 contains 14 residues. V was shortened by 2 bases and J by 5 bases, with 13 bases between the two germline ends. Germline-derived CDR1 and CDR2 are SGHTS and YDEGEE. The CDR3: CASSLDPRPTEAFF. CDR3 coding DNA: TGTGCCAGCAGCTTAGACCCCCGTCCGACTGAAGCTTTCTTT.

This rearrangement joins TRBV5-1 to TRBJ1-1, with 9 bases matching TRBD1. Looked up from germline, CDR1 is SGHRS and CDR2 is YFSETQ. The CDR3 consists of 15 residues. V shed 4 bases and J 4 bases; nucleotides not matched to a gene: 8. The CDR3 sequence: CASSPRTGAITEAFF. CDR3 nucleotide sequence: TGCGCCAGCAGCCCTCGGACAGGGGCAATCACTGAAGCTTTCTTT.

The rearrangement links TRBV6-5 to TRBJ1-2; 7 nucleotides line up with TRBD1. The CDR3 extends over 14 amino acids. V was clipped by 4 bases and J by 4 bases; unmatched bases: 6. CDR1 MNHEY and CDR2 SVGAGI come from the germline V gene. DNA of the CDR3: TGTGCCAGCAGTTTACAGGGGACGAGCTATGGCTACACCTTC. Protein sequence: CASSLQGTSYGYTF.

There are many counts of this clone. The genes are TRBV4-2 and TRBJ1-2; D unresolved. This CDR3 spans 15 amino acids. V gave up 0 bases and J gave up 8 bases, with 16 bases separating them. The V gene's germline CDR1 is LGHNA and CDR2 YNFKEQ. CDR3: CASSQDPGRYHGYTF. CDR3 DNA sequence: TGTGCCAGCAGCCAAGATCCCGGCAGATATCACGGCTACACCTTC.

This clone came up once. CDR3 DNA: TGTGCCAGCGGCTTGCTAGAACCGAGGGCGAATCAGCCCCAGCATTTT. This translates into CASGLLEPRANQPQHF. V usage is TRBV28 and J usage is TRBJ1-5, with D hard to call. Germline CDR1 is MDHEN and CDR2 is SYDVKM. V was pared by 8 bases and J by 4 bases, with 21 bases between. This CDR3 has 16 amino acids.

V usage is TRBV27 and J usage is TRBJ1-2, with D tentatively TRBD1 (5 bases). V was trimmed by 8 bases and J by 8 bases, leaving 15 bases between them. The CDR3 contains 12 residues. Looked up from germline, CDR1 is MNHEY and CDR2 is SMNVEV (reference sequence). CDR3 in amino acids: CASGSPGYGYTF. For the CDR3, the DNA is TGTGCCAGCGGGTCTCCAGGGTACGGCTACACCTTC.

Only one count was recorded for this clone. The rearrangement uses TRBV5-1 and TRBJ2-5, with D perhaps matching TRBD2 (6 bases). CDR1 is SGHRS, CDR2 YFSETQ, per germline. V was pared by 3 bases and J by 4 bases, with 16 bases between. The length of the CDR3 is 15 residues. The CDR3 DNA follows: TGCGCCAGCAGCTCGACATCTAGCGTCGGAGAGACCCAGTACTTC. Encoded protein: CASSSTSSVGETQYF.

The chain carries TRBV3-1 (or the pseudogene TRBV3-2) and TRBJ2-7; 7 bases are a match to TRBD2. Trimming took 3 bases from V and 6 from J; bases not matched to a gene: 17. Germline CDR1 is LGHDT and CDR2 is YNNKEL (reference sequence). The CDR3 is 17 amino acids. The CDR3 bases are TGTGCCAGCAGCCATTTAATGGGAGGGCCGCCGAAGGCCGAGCAGTACTTC. This gives the protein CASSHLMGGPPKAEQYF.

The chain joins TRBV5-1 to TRBJ1-2; D call uncertain. V was clipped by 7 bases and J by 3 bases, with 13 bases between them. Germline V CDR1 and CDR2: SGHRS, YFSETQ. The CDR3 contains 13 residues. DNA for the CDR3: TGCGCCAGCCGGGCCACGTTGGACTATGGCTACACCTTC. It specifies CASRATLDYGYTF.

V usage is TRBV7-9 and J usage is TRBJ1-2; 8 positions agree with TRBD1. Per the germline V gene, CDR1 is SEHNR and CDR2 is FQNEAQ (reference sequence). CDR3 length: 14 amino acids. V was clipped by 1 base and J by 4 bases; unmatched bases: 2. The CDR3 reads CASSLVGQAYGYTF. The CDR3 nucleotides read TGTGCCAGCAGCTTAGTGGGACAGGCCTATGGCTACACCTTC. Using reference TRBV7-9 and TRBJ1-2 for the parts outside the CDR3, the full variable domain is DTGVSQNPRHKITKRGQNVTFRCDPISEHNRLYWYRQTLGQGPEFLTYFQNEAQLEKSRLLSDRFSAERPKGSFSTLEIQRTEQGDSAMYLCASSLVGQAYGYTFGSGTRLTVV.

The rearrangement uses TRBV3-1 (or the pseudogene TRBV3-2) and TRBJ2-6; D is possibly TRBD2 (6 bases). Between the trimmed V and J ends, which lost 2 bases and 0 bases, there was a span of 14 bases. The CDR3 covers 18 residues. CDR1 is LGHDT and CDR2 is YNNKEL in the germline V gene (reference sequence). The DNA of the CDR3 is TGTGCCAGCAGCCAATTGGGGGACTTCAACTCTGGGGCCAACGTCCTGACTTTC. It encodes CASSQLGDFNSGANVLTF.

The rearrangement links TRBV6-5 to TRBJ2-2; perhaps TRBD1 as D (5 bases). The length of the CDR3 is 12 residues. The V and J ends lost 6 bases and 8 bases respectively, with 10 bases between them. Looked up from germline, CDR1 is MNHEY and CDR2 is SVGAGI. In nucleotides, the CDR3 is TGTGCCAGCAGCCTCAGGGTGGGGGAGCTGTTTTTT. Its protein is CASSLRVGELFF.